The present entry profiles one T cell receptor (beta chain) with its context. The antigen is not known. The record originates from a study of cytomegalovirus exposure and HLA in healthy donors. CDR1 and CDR2 from the germline V gene are MNHNS and SASEGT. Trimming removed 5 bases from V and 4 bases from J; junction bases left unmatched: 6. The length of the CDR3 is 14 residues. With 60 Vbeta and 13 Jbeta primers, the PCR was carried out. The protocol was immunoSEQ multiplex PCR, while the TCRdb copy is restricted to in-frame clones and leaves out a portion. The data contain fewer than 150,000 clones, roughly 15% of them singletons. Study-level results: With later analysis, a missense DCLRE1C variant became linked to TCR beta V- and J-gene trimming. The investigators catalogued 150 to 200 TCR beta chains as cytomegalovirus-associated. Previously analyzed data showed that most TCR beta V segments were productive at a frequency of about 87% or about 30%.

Material: PBMCs. V and J are TRBV6-1 and TRBJ2-7; 9 positions match TRBD1. This sequence originates from a woman aged 18-29 years in good health and CMV-seronegative. The CDR3, as DNA: TGTGCCAGCAGTCCCCGGGACAGGGATTACGAGCAGTACTTC. Encoded protein: CASSPRDRDYEQYF.